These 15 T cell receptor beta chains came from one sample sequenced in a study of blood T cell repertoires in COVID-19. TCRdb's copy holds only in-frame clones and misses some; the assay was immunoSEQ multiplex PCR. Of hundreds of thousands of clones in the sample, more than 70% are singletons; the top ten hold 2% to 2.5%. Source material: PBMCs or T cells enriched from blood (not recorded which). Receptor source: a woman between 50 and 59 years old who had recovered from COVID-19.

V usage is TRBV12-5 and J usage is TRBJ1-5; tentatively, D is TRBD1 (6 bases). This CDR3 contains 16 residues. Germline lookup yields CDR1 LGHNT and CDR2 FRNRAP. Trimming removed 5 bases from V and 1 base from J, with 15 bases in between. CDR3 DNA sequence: TGTGCTAGTGGTCTACTGGTGGGGGCGAGCAATCAGCCCCAGCATTTT. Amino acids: CASGLLVGASNQPQHF.

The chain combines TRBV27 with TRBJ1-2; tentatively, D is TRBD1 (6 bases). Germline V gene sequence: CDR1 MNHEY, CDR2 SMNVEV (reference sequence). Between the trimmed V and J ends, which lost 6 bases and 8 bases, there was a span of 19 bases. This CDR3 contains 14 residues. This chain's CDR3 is CASSLKGGALGYTF. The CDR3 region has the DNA TGTGCCAGCAGCCTTAAAGGGGGGGCCTTAGGCTACACCTTC.

The CDR3, as DNA: TGTGCCAGCAGCGTGCAGGTCTCTGGAAACACCATATATTTT. As protein: CASSVQVSGNTIYF. The chain couples TRBV9 to TRBJ1-3; D remains ambiguous. V lost 2 bases, J lost 0 bases, and 6 bases lay in between. Germline CDR1 SGDLS, CDR2 YYNGEE. CDR3 length equals 14 residues.

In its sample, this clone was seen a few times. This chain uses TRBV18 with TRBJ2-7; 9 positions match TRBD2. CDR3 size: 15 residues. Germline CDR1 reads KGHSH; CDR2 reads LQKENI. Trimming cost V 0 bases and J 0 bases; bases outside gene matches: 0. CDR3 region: CASSPPLAGSYEQYF. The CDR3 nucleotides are TGTGCCAGCTCACCACCACTAGCGGGCTCCTACGAGCAGTACTTC.

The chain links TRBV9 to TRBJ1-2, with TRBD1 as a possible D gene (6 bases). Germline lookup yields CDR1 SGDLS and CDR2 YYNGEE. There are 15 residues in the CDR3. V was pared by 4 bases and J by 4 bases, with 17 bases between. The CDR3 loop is CASSPEWTATYGYTF. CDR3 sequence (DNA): TGTGCCAGCAGCCCCGAGTGGACAGCTACCTATGGCTACACCTTC.

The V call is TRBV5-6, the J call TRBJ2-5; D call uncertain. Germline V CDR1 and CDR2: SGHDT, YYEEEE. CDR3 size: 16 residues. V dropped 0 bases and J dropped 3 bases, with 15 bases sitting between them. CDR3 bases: TGTGCCAGCAGCTTGGGCGTCAGCGTCCTAAAAGAGACCCAGTACTTC. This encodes CASSLGVSVLKETQYF.

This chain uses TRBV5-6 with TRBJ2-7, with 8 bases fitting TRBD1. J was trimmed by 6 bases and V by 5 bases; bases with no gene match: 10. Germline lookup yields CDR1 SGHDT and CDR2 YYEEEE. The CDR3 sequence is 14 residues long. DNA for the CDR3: TGTGCCAGCAGTCACCAGGGGGCTTTTGGCGAGCAGTACTTC. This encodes CASSHQGAFGEQYF. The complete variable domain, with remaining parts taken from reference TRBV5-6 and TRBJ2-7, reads DAGVTQSPTHLIKTRGQQVTLRCSPKSGHDTVSWYQQALGQGPQFIFQYYEEEERQRGNFPDRFSGHQFPNYSSELNVNALLLGDSALYLCASSHQGAFGEQYFGPGTRLTVT.

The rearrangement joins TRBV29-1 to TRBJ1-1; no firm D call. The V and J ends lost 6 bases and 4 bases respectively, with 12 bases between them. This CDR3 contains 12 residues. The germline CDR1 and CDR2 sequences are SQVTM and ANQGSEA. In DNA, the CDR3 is TGCAGCGTCGGTGGGAGATCCACTGAAGCTTTCTTT. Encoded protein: CSVGGRSTEAFF.

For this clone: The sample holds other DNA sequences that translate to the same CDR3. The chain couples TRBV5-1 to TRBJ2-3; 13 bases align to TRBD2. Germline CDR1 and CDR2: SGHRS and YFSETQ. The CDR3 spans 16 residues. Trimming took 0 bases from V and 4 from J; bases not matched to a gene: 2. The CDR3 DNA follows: TGCGCCAGCAGCTTGGGACTAGCGGGAGGACCAGATACGCAGTATTTT. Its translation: CASSLGLAGGPDTQYF.

CDR3 nucleotide sequence: TGTGCCAGCAACCGAAAGGACAGGGTAAATTCACCCCTCCACTTT. As protein: CASNRKDRVNSPLHF. The chain joins TRBV5-4 to TRBJ1-6; the match to TRBD1 covers 8 bases. The CDR3 contains 15 residues. The V gene's germline CDR1 is SGHNT and CDR2 YYREEE (reference sequence). J was trimmed by 7 bases and V by 6 bases; bases with no gene match: 9.

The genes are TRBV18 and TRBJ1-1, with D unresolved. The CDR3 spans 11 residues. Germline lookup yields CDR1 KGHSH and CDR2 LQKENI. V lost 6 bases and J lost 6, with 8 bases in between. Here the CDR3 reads CASSPNSEAFF. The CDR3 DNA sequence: TGTGCCAGCTCCCCTAATTCTGAAGCTTTCTTT.

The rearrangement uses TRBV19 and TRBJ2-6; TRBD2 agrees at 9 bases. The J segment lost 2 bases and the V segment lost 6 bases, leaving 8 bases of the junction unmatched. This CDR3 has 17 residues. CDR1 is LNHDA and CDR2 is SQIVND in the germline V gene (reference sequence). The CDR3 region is CASRRGSGSAGANVLTF. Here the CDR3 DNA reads TGTGCCAGTAGACGCGGTAGCGGGAGTGCTGGGGCCAACGTCCTGACTTTC.

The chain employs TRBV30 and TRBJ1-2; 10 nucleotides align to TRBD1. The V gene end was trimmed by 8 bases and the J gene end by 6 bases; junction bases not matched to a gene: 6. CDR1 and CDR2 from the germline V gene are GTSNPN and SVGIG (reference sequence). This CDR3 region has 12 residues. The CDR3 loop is CADKGTGDGYTF. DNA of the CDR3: TGTGCCGATAAAGGGACAGGGGATGGCTACACCTTC.

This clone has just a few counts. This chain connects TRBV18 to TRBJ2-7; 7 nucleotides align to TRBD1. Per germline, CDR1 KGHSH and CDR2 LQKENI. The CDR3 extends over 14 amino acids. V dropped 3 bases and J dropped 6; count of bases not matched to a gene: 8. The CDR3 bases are TGTGCCAGCTCACCCCCCGGGACAGCCATCGAGCAGTACTTC. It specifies CASSPPGTAIEQYF.

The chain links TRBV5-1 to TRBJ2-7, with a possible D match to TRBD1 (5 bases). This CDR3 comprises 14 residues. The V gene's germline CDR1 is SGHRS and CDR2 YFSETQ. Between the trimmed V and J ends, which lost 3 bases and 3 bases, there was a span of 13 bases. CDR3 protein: CASSSGQVGYEQYF. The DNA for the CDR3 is TGCGCCAGCAGCTCCGGACAAGTGGGCTACGAGCAGTACTTC.